These 16 T cell receptor beta chains were sequenced from one sample in a study of early T cells in non-severe SARS-CoV-2 infection. TCRdb re-derived calls from the 5' RACE reads in MiXCR, one entry per CDR3 protein. The sample includes tens of thousands of distinct CDR3 sequences, around 6.1% seen only once; the top ten take about a fifth. This specimen was whole blood, taken at baseline. The receptor source for this set is an adult who was a healthcare worker with PCR-confirmed SARS-CoV-2 infection or an uninfected control (not recorded which).

The J gene is TRBJ2-4, the V gene TRBV28, with D unclear. The germline V gene has CDR1 MDHEN and CDR2 SYDVKM. Trimming shortened V by 4 bases and J by 8 bases, and 9 bases separated the two germline ends. The CDR3 runs 12 residues. The CDR3 DNA reads TGTGCCAGCAGTTCCCAGATGGACATTCAGTACTTC. Translation: CASSSQMDIQYF.

In this sample, this clonotype turned up many times. The chain combines TRBV18 with TRBJ1-4; 11 positions match TRBD1. V shed 5 bases, J shed 6 bases, and the junction held 2 bases outside the gene matches. Germline lookup yields CDR1 KGHSH and CDR2 LQKENI. This CDR3 has 14 residues. The CDR3 DNA sequence: TGTGCCAGCTCATCGGGACAGGGGGATGAAAAACTGTTTTTT. Its protein is CASSSGQGDEKLFF.

There are many counts of this clonotype. The chain couples TRBV5-1 to TRBJ2-5; the D is unclear. The germline gives CDR1 SGHRS, CDR2 YFSETQ. V lost 0 bases, J lost 7 bases, and 10 bases lay in between. The CDR3 runs to 13 residues. The CDR3 is CASSLGQLGTQYF. The CDR3 DNA reads TGCGCCAGCAGCTTGGGCCAGCTCGGGACCCAGTACTTC.

The chain employs TRBV2 and TRBJ1-1; tentative D call: TRBD1 (6 bases). The CDR3 is 15 residues long. V lost 2 bases and J 3 bases, leaving 13 bases between the germline ends. The V gene's germline CDR1 is SNHLY and CDR2 FYNNEI. CDR3 in amino acids: CASSELGARDTEAFF. In nucleotides, the CDR3 is TGTGCCAGCAGTGAATTGGGGGCTCGGGACACTGAAGCTTTCTTT.

This clonotype was seen only a few times. The rearrangement joins TRBV25-1 to TRBJ1-2, with D perhaps matching TRBD1 (6 bases). V was cut by 2 bases and J by 3 bases, with 10 bases left in between. The germline gives CDR1 MGHDK, CDR2 SYGVNS. The CDR3 is 14 amino acids. The CDR3 here is CASSEGGSYYGYTF. The CDR3 DNA sequence: TGTGCCAGCAGTGAAGGGGGCAGTTACTATGGCTACACCTTC.

At least ten counts were recorded for this clonotype. This chain links TRBV7-2 with TRBJ1-2; 7 bases line up with TRBD1. The CDR3 spans 14 residues. Losses at the gene ends were 1 base for V and 2 bases for J; bases not matched to a gene: 1. Germline values: CDR1 SGHTA, CDR2 FQGNSA. This chain's CDR3 is CASSLGRGNYGYTF. CDR3 sequence (DNA): TGTGCCAGCAGCTTAGGCAGGGGGAACTATGGCTACACCTTC.

This clonotype was counted many times. The chain uses TRBV20-1 and TRBJ2-1; D is uncertain. The CDR3 runs to 14 residues. CDR1 is DFQATT and CDR2 is SNEGSKA in the germline V gene (reference sequence). Trimming pared 3 bases from V and 2 bases from J, leaving 11 bases between. CDR3 sequence reads: CSARRLDPYNEQFF. CDR3 nucleotides: TGCAGTGCTAGGAGGCTAGACCCCTACAATGAGCAGTTCTTC.

In its sample, this clonotype was seen a few times. The chain has TRBV6-2 or TRBV6-3 and TRBJ1-1; D call uncertain. Trimming stripped 6 bases from V and 5 bases from J, with 16 bases between. The CDR3 length is 14 residues. Germline V gene data show CDR1 as MNHEY and CDR2 as SVGEGT. The CDR3 sequence is CASSPPGGRTEAFF. The CDR3 DNA sequence: TGTGCCAGCAGCCCGCCAGGAGGTAGGACTGAAGCTTTCTTT.

This clonotype occurred a few times. This chain uses TRBV27 with TRBJ1-1; D is possibly TRBD1 (5 bases). The germline CDR1 and CDR2 sequences are MNHEY and SMNVEV (reference sequence). Trimming removed 2 bases at V and 10 bases at J, with 17 bases between. This CDR3 has 14 amino acids. The CDR3 here is CASSLEGGTGRAFF. The CDR3, as DNA: TGTGCCAGCAGTTTAGAGGGCGGAACAGGTCGAGCTTTCTTT.

This sequence joins TRBV27 and TRBJ2-7; TRBD1 is a possible D gene (5 bases). The CDR3 sequence is 16 residues long. The ends were cut back, 3 bases at V and 2 bases at J, with 17 bases in the middle. Per germline, CDR1 MNHEY and CDR2 SMNVEV (reference sequence). CDR3 protein: CASSLVWGGQPYEQYF. In DNA, the CDR3 is TGTGCCAGCAGTTTGGTTTGGGGCGGCCAACCCTACGAGCAGTACTTC.

The table lists this clonotype with a few counts. The genes are TRBV28 and TRBJ2-5, with D maybe TRBD1 (6 bases). The CDR3 is made up of 14 amino acids. Deletions cut 4 bases from V and 5 bases from J, with 14 bases between. Germline CDR1 is MDHEN and CDR2 is SYDVKM. CDR3 sequence (DNA): TGTGCCAGCAGTTCTTCTGGGACAAGGGAGACCCAGTACTTC. The encoded protein is CASSSSGTRETQYF.

This clonotype came up many times. The chain combines TRBV28 with TRBJ1-4; 7 bases match TRBD1. Germline V gene data show CDR1 as MDHEN and CDR2 as SYDVKM. This CDR3 region has 16 residues. With V trimmed by 5 bases and J by 0 bases, 6 bases remained unmatched. This CDR3 is CASSRFQGATNEKLFF. In DNA form, the CDR3 reads TGTGCCAGCAGTCGATTTCAGGGGGCAACTAATGAAAAACTGTTTTTT.

This clonotype was recorded many times. V and J are TRBV19 and TRBJ2-5, with a weak D call TRBD2 (5 bases). Germline assignment: CDR1 LNHDA and CDR2 SQIVND (reference sequence). Trimming stripped 3 bases from V and 3 bases from J, with 11 bases between. The CDR3 spans 14 residues. Here the CDR3 DNA reads TGTGCCAGTAGTATTGGAGGTGGGGAAGAGACCCAGTACTTC. Encoded protein: CASSIGGGEETQYF.

This clonotype was seen repeatedly, ten times or more. The chain combines TRBV29-1 with TRBJ2-7; 8 nucleotides match TRBD2. The germline CDR1 and CDR2 sequences are SQVTM and ANQGSEA. V gave up 7 bases and J gave up 3 bases; unmatched junction bases: 5. This CDR3 is 12 amino acids long. The CDR3: CSAGRGGYEQYF. In DNA form, the CDR3 reads TGCAGCGCTGGCCGGGGGGGCTACGAGCAGTACTTC.

This clonotype was seen more than once but under ten times. The V call is TRBV5-1, the J call TRBJ2-7, with a possible D match to TRBD2 (5 bases). This CDR3 region has 16 residues. Looked up from germline, CDR1 is SGHRS and CDR2 is YFSETQ. The V end was cut by 0 bases, the J end by 3 bases, with 16 bases between. The chain's CDR3 is CASSLDWGVPRYEQYF. Written as DNA, the CDR3 is TGCGCCAGCAGCTTGGATTGGGGAGTTCCGCGCTACGAGCAGTACTTC.

At least ten counts were recorded for this clonotype. The genes are TRBV12-3 or TRBV12-4 and TRBJ2-1; D call uncertain. This CDR3 is built from 14 residues. Trimming removed 5 bases at V and 0 bases at J, with 8 bases between. The CDR3 loop is CASSLKASYNEQFF. CDR3 nucleotide sequence: TGTGCCAGCAGTCTTAAAGCCTCCTACAATGAGCAGTTCTTC.